This T cell receptor (beta chain) was retrieved from a study of blood T cell repertoires in COVID-19. The wider study: Samples taken during acute and convalescent COVID-19 were collected in the United States, Italy and Spain. PBMCs, B-cell-depleted T cells, or T cells were the source of the cDNA or gDNA that made up the material.

How the authors handled the data: Nucleated cell number was recorded as an estimate derived from reference gene primer amplification. TCRdb keeps only in-frame clones here, not all; method: immunoSEQ multiplex PCR. From that table come the V and J calls and clone size; the DNA was used to work out D and trimming. Of about 200,000 clones listed, 80% to 95% are singletons. The germline V gene has CDR1 LNHDA and CDR2 SQIVND (reference sequence). The CDR3 extends over 17 amino acids. The trim removed 3 bases at V and 2 bases at J, leaving 9 bases unmatched. Sequencing was carried out using peripheral blood. The sequence was obtained from a man aged 50 or older with acute or convalescent COVID-19. The chain combines TRBV19 with TRBJ1-4; 7 nucleotides match TRBD1. This CDR3 reads CASSIYPGQATNEKLFF. The CDR3 region has the DNA TGTGCCAGTAGTATCTACCCCGGACAGGCGACTAATGAAAAACTGTTTTTT.